A single T cell receptor (beta chain) is shown here with its context. The sample comes from a study of blood T cell repertoires in COVID-19. In the study overall: The study drew acute and convalescent COVID-19 samples from the United States, Italy and Spain. In each case, the material was cDNA or gDNA derived from T cells, B-cell-depleted T cells, or PBMCs.

In the authors' workflow: Amplification with reference gene primers provided the estimates of nucleated cell counts. Sequencing was performed with immunoSEQ multiplex PCR; in TCRdb, only in-frame clones are kept and a portion is missing. V, J and clone size derive from that table, while D and trimming were established from the DNA sequence. The data show under 150,000 clones, around 87% seen once. The V gene's germline CDR1 is MGHRA and CDR2 YSYEKL. This CDR3 spans 16 amino acids. V shed 0 bases and J 6 bases; nucleotides not matched to a gene: 7. The rearrangement links TRBV4-1 to TRBJ2-7; 11 nucleotides align to TRBD1. The TCR was taken from a man in his forties or fifties with active COVID-19. Input material: peripheral blood. The CDR3: CASSQEGRTGGFEQYF. The CDR3 nucleotides read TGCGCCAGCAGCCAAGAGGGTCGGACAGGGGGCTTCGAGCAGTACTTC.